The clone carrying this T cell receptor beta chain appeared once. Its antigen remains unidentified. Germline and junction disagree at one end, which may indicate a read error. With a J-beta primer mix and a sample-barcoded 5' primer, a second PCR ran roughly 7 to 11 cycles. Every single cDNA molecule received a tag from a template-switch adaptor with 12 random nucleotides. Each CDR3 protein is one row after TCRdb ran MiXCR on the 5' RACE reads. The sample holds about 1.5 million distinct CDR3 sequences, approximately 39% seen once. This sample was included in a study of blood T cells in healthy people across ages. Findings of the study overall: Relative to aged donors, long-lived donors carried more naive CD4+ cells and displayed higher diversity. Diversity estimated from one million T cells was considered an underestimate. The fall in TCR beta diversity per million T cells was roughly linear with age.

This sequence was found in a woman under 30 in good health. Sequencing was done on a sample of blood.

Here the CDR3 reads CSVGRGGSYGNTF. The DNA of the CDR3 is TGCAGCGTGGGCAGGGGGGGTTCGTATGGCAACACCTTC. The chain links TRBV29-1 to TRBJ1-2, with 7 bases aligning to TRBD1. The CDR3 has 13 amino acids. CDR1 is SQVTM, CDR2 ANQGSEA, per germline. The full variable domain, completed using reference TRBV29-1 and TRBJ1-2, is SAVISQKPSRDICQRGTSLTIQCQVDSQVTMMFWYRQQPGQSLTLIATANQGSEATYESGFVIDKFPISRPNLTFSTLTVSNMSPEDSSIYLCSVGRGGSYGNTFGSGTRLTVV.